These T cell receptor beta chains were read from a single sample in a study of blood T cell repertoires in COVID-19. Sequencing used immunoSEQ multiplex PCR; TCRdb keeps in-frame clones, though not all of them. The table records tens of thousands of clones, approximately 90% of them present only once. The sample consisted of peripheral blood. The source is a woman aged 80 or over with active COVID-19. CDR3s include the opening cysteine and the closing phenylalanine or tryptophan. A D gene is named only where the DNA matches it firmly. The size of a clone is reported for some rows only, either as once, few or many, or as a class for expanded clones.

J gene: TRBJ1-1
clone size: .
V gene: TRBV7-9
D gene: .
CDR3 protein: CASSLGGQATEAFF
CDR3 DNA: TGTGCCAGCAGCTTAGGCGGGCAAGCCACTGAAGCTTTCTTT

J gene: TRBJ1-5
clone size: .
V gene: TRBV19
D gene: TRBD1
CDR3 protein: CASSRQGVNQPQHF
CDR3 DNA: TGTGCCAGTAGTAGACAGGGGGTGAATCAGCCCCAGCATTTT

J gene: TRBJ1-2
clone size: .
V gene: TRBV2
D gene: .
CDR3 protein: CASSPDSNYGYTF
CDR3 DNA: TGTGCCAGCAGCCCGGACAGTAACTATGGCTACACCTTC

J gene: TRBJ2-7
clone size: .
V gene: TRBV4-3
D gene: .
CDR3 protein: CASSQDMFYEQYF
CDR3 DNA: TGCGCCAGCAGCCAAGATATGTTCTACGAGCAGTACTTC

J gene: TRBJ2-1
clone size: .
V gene: TRBV27
D gene: TRBD2
CDR3 protein: CASSFQGFSGRVQFF
CDR3 DNA: TGTGCCAGCAGTTTTCAGGGATTTAGCGGGAGGGTCCAGTTCTTC

J gene: TRBJ1-6
clone size: .
V gene: TRBV12-5
D gene: .
CDR3 protein: CASAPPRSPLHF
CDR3 DNA: TGTGCTAGTGCCCCCCCCCGGTCACCCCTCCACTTT

J gene: TRBJ1-2
clone size: .
V gene: TRBV10-3
D gene: .
CDR3 protein: CAISEPAGGYTF
CDR3 DNA: TGTGCCATCAGTGAACCCGCGGGAGGCTACACCTTC

J gene: TRBJ2-1
clone size: .
V gene: TRBV21-1
D gene: .
CDR3 protein: CASSDELAGGLNEQFF
CDR3 DNA: TGTGCCAGCTCCGATGAACTAGCGGGAGGGCTCAATGAGCAGTTCTTC

J gene: TRBJ2-7
clone size: few
V gene: TRBV5-8
D gene: TRBD2
CDR3 protein: CASSLWTSSYEQYF
CDR3 DNA: TGTGCCAGCAGCTTATGGACTAGCTCCTACGAGCAGTACTTC

J gene: TRBJ2-1
clone size: .
V gene: TRBV15
D gene: .
CDR3 protein: CATSRDRASVRGYEQFF
CDR3 DNA: TGTGCCACCAGCAGAGATCGGGCTAGCGTGAGGGGCTATGAGCAGTTCTTC

J gene: TRBJ2-7
clone size: .
V gene: TRBV5-1
D gene: .
CDR3 protein: CASSLDPTSWRHEQYF
CDR3 DNA: TGCGCCAGCAGCTTGGACCCAACTAGCTGGCGTCACGAGCAGTACTTC

J gene: TRBJ1-4
clone size: .
V gene: TRBV6-1
D gene: .
CDR3 protein: CASSAIAGATNEKLFF
CDR3 DNA: TGTGCCAGCAGTGCGATCGCAGGTGCAACTAATGAAAAACTGTTTTTT

J gene: TRBJ1-3
clone size: .
V gene: TRBV7-2
D gene: .
CDR3 protein: CASSLGRGYTIYF
CDR3 DNA: TGTGCCAGCAGCTTGGGCAGGGGCTACACCATATATTTT

J gene: TRBJ1-6
clone size: few
V gene: TRBV7-8
D gene: TRBD1
CDR3 protein: CASSLVGTGHSPLHF
CDR3 DNA: TGTGCCAGCAGCTTAGTGGGGACAGGACATTCACCCCTCCACTTT

J gene: TRBJ2-1
clone size: .
V gene: TRBV5-1
D gene: TRBD2
CDR3 protein: CASSLEGTSGRNEQFF
CDR3 DNA: TGCGCCAGCAGCTTGGAAGGGACTAGCGGGAGAAATGAGCAGTTCTTC

J gene: TRBJ1-1
clone size: .
V gene: TRBV5-6
D gene: .
CDR3 protein: CASSRLGEVNTEAFF
CDR3 DNA: TGTGCCAGCAGCCGTCTGGGGGAGGTGAACACTGAAGCTTTCTTT

J gene: TRBJ2-3
clone size: .
V gene: TRBV5-1
D gene: .
CDR3 protein: CASSPRQGTDTQYF
CDR3 DNA: TGCGCCAGCAGCCCTAGACAGGGCACAGATACGCAGTATTTT

J gene: TRBJ2-3
clone size: .
V gene: TRBV19
D gene: .
CDR3 protein: CASSIGPGRWSTDTQYF
CDR3 DNA: TGTGCCAGTAGTATAGGCCCTGGGAGGTGGTCCACAGATACGCAGTATTTT

J gene: TRBJ2-7
clone size: .
V gene: TRBV19
D gene: .
CDR3 protein: CASSRDSSYEQYF
CDR3 DNA: TGTGCCAGTAGCCGGGACTCCTCCTACGAGCAGTACTTC

J gene: TRBJ2-1
clone size: .
V gene: TRBV4-1
D gene: .
CDR3 protein: CASSQGADPFYNEQFF
CDR3 DNA: TGCGCCAGCAGCCAAGGAGCGGACCCCTTTTACAATGAGCAGTTCTTC

J gene: TRBJ2-1
clone size: .
V gene: TRBV7-8
D gene: TRBD1
CDR3 protein: CASSLYQRNRGPFSYNEQFF
CDR3 DNA: TGTGCCAGCAGCTTATACCAGCGCAACAGGGGGCCCTTTTCCTACAATGAGCAGTTCTTC

J gene: TRBJ1-2
clone size: few
V gene: TRBV28
D gene: .
CDR3 protein: CATGGDYYGYTF
CDR3 DNA: TGTGCCACGGGGGGGGACTACTATGGCTACACCTTC

J gene: TRBJ2-1
clone size: .
V gene: TRBV24-1
D gene: TRBD2
CDR3 protein: CATSDRREWRDEQFF
CDR3 DNA: TGTGCCACCAGTGATCGGCGGGAGTGGAGGGATGAGCAGTTCTTC

J gene: TRBJ2-5
clone size: .
V gene: TRBV28
D gene: .
CDR3 protein: CASRPGLSQETQYF
CDR3 DNA: TGTGCCAGCCGGCCGGGACTGAGCCAAGAGACCCAGTACTTC

J gene: TRBJ2-3
clone size: .
V gene: TRBV11-2
D gene: TRBD2
CDR3 protein: CASSFQGLAQDTQYF
CDR3 DNA: TGTGCCAGCAGCTTTCAGGGACTAGCGCAAGATACGCAGTATTTT

J gene: TRBJ1-1
clone size: .
V gene: TRBV4-1
D gene: .
CDR3 protein: CASSREQGLDTEAFF
CDR3 DNA: TGCGCCAGCAGCCGCGAGCAGGGTCTTGACACTGAAGCTTTCTTT

J gene: TRBJ2-3
clone size: once
V gene: TRBV1
D gene: .
CDR3 protein: CTSSQDLAGSTDTQYF
CDR3 DNA: TGCACCAGCAGCCAAGACCTAGCGGGAAGCACAGATACGCAGTATTTT

J gene: TRBJ2-5
clone size: .
V gene: TRBV4-3
D gene: .
CDR3 protein: CASSQDTSRETQYF
CDR3 DNA: TGCGCCAGCAGCCAAGATACTAGCAGGGAGACCCAGTACTTC

J gene: TRBJ1-6
clone size: .
V gene: TRBV15
D gene: .
CDR3 protein: CATSSNARTYNSPLHF
CDR3 DNA: TGTGCCACCAGCAGTAACGCGCGGACTTATAATTCACCCCTCCACTTT

J gene: TRBJ2-7
clone size: .
V gene: TRBV13
D gene: TRBD2
CDR3 protein: CASSSTSGPYEQYF
CDR3 DNA: TGTGCCAGCAGCTCGACTAGCGGGCCCTACGAGCAGTACTTC

J gene: TRBJ2-7
clone size: .
V gene: TRBV28
D gene: .
CDR3 protein: CASSSEGVREQYF
CDR3 DNA: TGTGCCAGCAGCTCCGAGGGAGTACGCGAGCAGTACTTC